The next 9 T cell receptor beta chains were all read from a single sample in a study of T cell responses to AZD1222 COVID-19 vaccine. Libraries were prepared by immunoSEQ multiplex PCR; TCRdb keeps only in-frame clonotypes and omits some of them. The sample has about 81,000 clones; about 86% are singletons. The sequencing here drew on peripheral blood, taken 28 days after the second AZD1222 dose. The receptors come from an adult who received the AZD1222 COVID-19 vaccine.

The J gene is TRBJ2-1, the V gene TRBV3-1 (or the pseudogene TRBV3-2), with TRBD1 matching over 8 bases. With V trimmed by 1 base and J by 15 bases, 8 bases remained unmatched. Germline lookup yields CDR1 LGHDT and CDR2 YNNKEL (reference sequence). This CDR3 spans 13 amino acids. CDR3 sequence: CASSQGDGTGGFF. The DNA for the CDR3 is TGTGCCAGCAGCCAAGGAGATGGGACAGGTGGGTTCTTC.

The genes are TRBV28 and TRBJ1-1; the D gene is possibly TRBD1 (5 bases). CDR3 length: 15 residues. Per germline, CDR1 MDHEN and CDR2 SYDVKM. V lost 1 base, J lost 1 base, and 10 bases lay in between. CDR3 in amino acids: CASSLSQGGNTEAFF. The CDR3 DNA is TGTGCCAGCAGTTTATCTCAGGGTGGGAACACTGAAGCTTTCTTT.

This chain links TRBV5-4 with TRBJ2-1, with 10 nucleotides matching TRBD2. Germline V gene lookup returns CDR1 SGHNT and CDR2 YYREEE (reference sequence). With 4 bases clipped from V and 6 bases from J, the junction kept 10 bases outside the gene matches. CDR3 length: 16 residues. The CDR3 region is CASSLKVAGGLNEQFF. CDR3 nucleotide sequence: TGTGCCAGCAGCCTCAAGGTAGCGGGAGGCCTCAATGAGCAGTTCTTC.

V gene TRBV7-9 combines with J gene TRBJ1-5, with D perhaps TRBD1 (5 bases). CDR3 size: 13 residues. V lost 1 base and J lost 8, with 9 bases in between. Per the germline V gene, CDR1 is SEHNR and CDR2 is FQNEAQ (reference sequence). The DNA of the CDR3 is TGTGCCAGCAGCTTAGGGGGGATCGAGCCCCAGCATTTT. It encodes CASSLGGIEPQHF.

The rearrangement uses TRBV18 and TRBJ2-3; D perhaps matches TRBD1 (6 bases). V gave up 2 bases and J gave up 6 bases, with 15 bases separating them. The CDR3 contains 15 residues. The V gene's germline CDR1 is KGHSH and CDR2 LQKENI. The CDR3 spells CASSPREQGTDTQYF. CDR3 nucleotides: TGTGCCAGCTCACCAAGAGAACAGGGTACCGATACGCAGTATTTT.

This clone occurred a few times. This chain links TRBV5-1 with TRBJ2-7; D ambiguous. Germline lookup yields CDR1 SGHRS and CDR2 YFSETQ. The CDR3 length is 16 residues. The V gene lost 1 base and the J gene lost 6 bases, with 20 bases spanning the gap. The CDR3 coding sequence is TGCGCCAGCAGCTTGAAATTTGGGCCCCCGGAGAGCGAGCAGTACTTC. Translation: CASSLKFGPPESEQYF. Based on the CDR3 plus reference TRBV5-1 and TRBJ2-7, the full variable domain is KAGVTQTPRYLIKTRGQQVTLSCSPISGHRSVSWYQQTPGQGLQFLFEYFSETQRNKGNFPGRFSGRQFSNSRSEMNVSTLELGDSALYLCASSLKFGPPESEQYFGPGTRLTVT.

The chain carries TRBV13 and TRBJ2-7, with D uncertain. CDR1 and CDR2 from the germline V gene are PRHDT and FYEKMQ (reference sequence). The CDR3 totals 13 residues. Trimming shortened V by 2 bases and J by 0 bases, and 5 bases separated the two germline ends. This CDR3 reads CASSLRSSYEQYF. The CDR3, as DNA: TGTGCCAGCAGCTTAAGGAGCTCCTACGAGCAGTACTTC. The entire variable domain, with the rest obtained from reference TRBV13 and TRBJ2-7, is as follows: AAGVIQSPRHLIKEKRETATLKCYPIPRHDTVYWYQQGPGQDPQFLISFYEKMQSDKGSIPDRFSAQQFSDYHSELNMSSLELGDSALYFCASSLRSSYEQYFGPGTRLTVT.

The chain couples TRBV28 to TRBJ2-1, with D possibly being TRBD2 (6 bases). The CDR3 has 14 amino acids. The germline V gene encodes CDR1 MDHEN and CDR2 SYDVKM. Between the trimmed V and J ends, which lost 2 bases and 2 bases, there was a span of 7 bases. The CDR3 protein is CASSLRGTYNEQFF. As DNA, the CDR3 is TGTGCCAGCAGTTTACGCGGGACCTACAATGAGCAGTTCTTC.

This clone was detected only once. The chain combines TRBV11-2 with TRBJ2-5; D remains ambiguous. Per the germline V gene, CDR1 is SGHAT and CDR2 is FQNNGV. CDR3 length: 13 amino acids. Trimming removed 5 bases from V and 5 bases from J, with 12 bases in between. The CDR3 DNA reads as TGTGCCAGCAGCCCAGCCTCGCGGGAGACCCAGTACTTC. It yields the protein CASSPASRETQYF.